The 22 T cell receptor beta chains reported below all come from one sample, sequenced in a study of OX40 agonist ivuxolimab in advanced cancers. Sequencing was performed with immunoSEQ multiplex PCR; in TCRdb, only in-frame clones are kept and a portion is missing. The sample has 95,000 to 150,000 clones, roughly nine tenths seen once. The source material was CD4+ or CD8+ T cells sorted from blood, sampled in a trial of the OX40 agonist ivuxolimab. The receptors originated from an adult with an advanced solid tumor such as melanoma, head and neck, liver or kidney cancer.

J is TRBJ2-3 and V is TRBV7-7, with D unclear. Germline CDR1 is SSHAT and CDR2 is FNYEAQ (reference sequence). V lost 2 bases and J lost 2, with 11 bases in between. This CDR3 has 15 residues. The CDR3 DNA follows: TGTGCCAGCAGCTTATCCACCATAAACACAGATACGCAGTATTTT. Protein: CASSLSTINTDTQYF.

The chain links TRBV4-1 to TRBJ2-7; D perhaps matches TRBD2 (5 bases). The V end lost 4 bases, the J end lost 1 base, and 14 bases lay between the germline ends. Germline CDR1 and CDR2: MGHRA and YSYEKL. The CDR3 runs to 15 residues. DNA for the CDR3: TGCGCCAGCAGCCGAGACCTACTAGGTTCCTACGAGCAGTACTTC. This codes for CASSRDLLGSYEQYF.

V is TRBV7-2 and J is TRBJ2-7; the D gene is possibly TRBD2 (6 bases). CDR3 length: 14 amino acids. V shed 9 bases and J shed 2 bases, with 17 bases lying between them. The germline V gene encodes CDR1 SGHTA and CDR2 FQGNSA. The DNA for the CDR3 is TGTGCCAGTAGAGGAGGGGCAGGGACCTACGAGCAGTACTTC. Translating gives CASRGGAGTYEQYF.

The chain uses TRBV27 and TRBJ2-3; D unresolved. CDR3 length equals 11 residues. Trimming removed 10 bases from V and 4 bases from J, with 9 bases in between. Per germline, CDR1 MNHEY and CDR2 SMNVEV (reference sequence). The CDR3: CAIATADTQYF. For the CDR3, the DNA is TGTGCCATCGCTACCGCAGATACGCAGTATTTT.

This clone was seen only a few times. CDR3 sequence: CASSVVGQSGRETQYF. The CDR3 nucleotides are TGTGCCAGCAGCGTAGTAGGTCAGAGCGGTAGGGAGACCCAGTACTTC. This chain uses TRBV9 with TRBJ2-5; weak D call: TRBD2 (5 bases). This CDR3 has 16 residues. V lost 0 bases to trimming and J lost 5 bases, with 17 bases between them. CDR1 is SGDLS and CDR2 is YYNGEE in the germline V gene.

This chain joins TRBV10-1 and TRBJ2-2; maybe TRBD1 (6 bases). With 6 bases removed from V and 9 bases from J, the gap between germline ends came to 17 bases. CDR3 length equals 14 residues. The germline V gene has CDR1 WNHNN and CDR2 SYGVQD (reference sequence). The CDR3 reads CASSRDTSVRELFF. The CDR3 coding sequence is TGCGCCAGCAGCCGGGACACGAGTGTCCGGGAGCTGTTTTTT.

The chain couples TRBV30 to TRBJ1-3; no reliable D call. The CDR3 consists of 14 residues. Germline assignment: CDR1 GTSNPN and CDR2 SVGIG (reference sequence). Between the trimmed V and J ends, which lost 6 bases and 0 bases, there was a span of 12 bases. Here the CDR3 reads CACLCTDSGNTIYF. DNA of the CDR3: TGTGCCTGCCTTTGCACAGACTCTGGAAACACCATATATTTT.

The rearrangement joins TRBV6-6 to TRBJ2-7, with 9 bases matching TRBD1. The V gene's germline CDR1 is MNHNY and CDR2 SVGAGI (reference sequence). Germline trimming cut 7 bases from V and 4 bases from J; bases unmatched to any gene: 11. The CDR3 sequence is 15 residues long. The CDR3 sequence is CASTSPGQGSYEQYF. CDR3 nucleotides: TGTGCCAGCACCAGCCCGGGACAGGGATCATACGAGCAGTACTTC.

J is TRBJ1-3 and V is TRBV30; D remains unclear. From germline, CDR1 is GTSNPN and CDR2 SVGIG (reference sequence). Trimming pared 2 bases from V and 4 bases from J, leaving 9 bases between. The CDR3 extends over 13 amino acids. CDR3 protein: CAWSIVSGNTIYF. CDR3 nucleotides: TGTGCCTGGAGTATAGTTTCGGGAAACACCATATATTTT.

This clone was seen only a few times. The chain carries TRBV4-2 and TRBJ1-1; D not certain. Germline V gene sequence: CDR1 LGHNA, CDR2 YNFKEQ. Trimming removed 1 base at V and 7 bases at J, with 4 bases between. CDR3 size: 11 residues. CDR3 protein: CASSQGGEAFF. The CDR3, as DNA: TGTGCCAGCAGCCAAGGGGGTGAAGCTTTCTTT.

This chain links TRBV7-8 with TRBJ2-7, with 13 bases matching TRBD2. CDR1 is SGHVS, CDR2 FQNEAQ, per germline. The CDR3 spans 15 residues. Trimming cost V 4 bases and J 4 bases; bases outside gene matches: 4. DNA for the CDR3: TGTGCCAGCAGCTCATGGACTAGCGGGGGTTACGAGCAGTACTTC. It encodes CASSSWTSGGYEQYF.

This chain links TRBV11-2 with TRBJ2-2; 8 nucleotides line up with TRBD1. This CDR3 has 18 residues. J lost 6 bases, V lost 0 bases, and 12 bases had no gene match. Germline V gene data show CDR1 as SGHAT and CDR2 as FQNNGV. CDR3 in DNA: TGTGCCAGCAGCTTAGAATCCTACGGCAGGGGGCTCGCCGGGGAGCTGTTTTTT. Protein: CASSLESYGRGLAGELFF.

The chain employs TRBV7-2 and TRBJ2-5, with D unclear. Germline V lookup: CDR1 SGHTA, CDR2 FQGNSA. This CDR3 is built from 14 residues. Trimming shortened V by 9 bases and J by 1 base, and 15 bases separated the two germline ends. The CDR3 is CASTPPGFQETQYF. CDR3 DNA sequence: TGTGCCAGTACCCCGCCCGGGTTCCAAGAGACCCAGTACTTC.

V gene TRBV7-2 combines with J gene TRBJ1-3, with 11 bases fitting TRBD1. This CDR3 has 16 residues. Per the germline V gene, CDR1 is SGHTA and CDR2 is FQGNSA. The junction had 7 bases not matched to a gene; V was cut back by 5 bases and J by 4 bases. CDR3 sequence: CASSAGQGGIGNTIYF. The CDR3 coding sequence is TGTGCCAGCAGCGCGGGACAGGGGGGAATCGGAAACACCATATATTTT.

The CDR3 spells CASSLFGGQETQYF. In DNA form, the CDR3 reads TGTGCCAGCAGCTTGTTTGGGGGGCAAGAGACCCAGTACTTC. The rearrangement uses TRBV11-2 and TRBJ2-5, with a possible D match to TRBD2 (6 bases). The V end was cut by 3 bases, the J end by 2 bases, with 10 bases between. In germline, CDR1 is SGHAT, CDR2 FQNNGV. The CDR3 is 14 amino acids.

The chain's CDR3 is CAWSVFSEQYF. In DNA, the CDR3 is TGTGCCTGGAGTGTATTTTCCGAGCAGTACTTC. V and J are TRBV30 and TRBJ2-7; D gene ambiguous. This CDR3 contains 11 residues. V was shortened by 0 bases and J by 6 bases, with 6 bases between the two germline ends. CDR1 and CDR2 (germline): GTSNPN, SVGIG (reference sequence).

In DNA, the CDR3 is TGTGCCAGCAGTCCCAGCGGAGAAGAGACCCAGTACTTC. Translated, it gives CASSPSGEETQYF. The chain is built from TRBV6-5 and TRBJ2-5, with D possibly matching TRBD2 (5 bases). CDR3 size: 13 residues. Between the trimmed V and J ends, which lost 5 bases and 3 bases, there was a span of 10 bases. Germline V CDR1 and CDR2: MNHEY, SVGAGI.

This rearrangement joins TRBV19 to TRBJ1-5; D unresolved. The V gene lost 2 bases and the J gene lost 5 bases, with 7 bases spanning the gap. The length of the CDR3 is 13 residues. Germline V lookup: CDR1 LNHDA, CDR2 SQIVND (reference sequence). CDR3 residues: CASSISNYQPQHF. The CDR3 region has the DNA TGTGCCAGTAGTATATCGAATTATCAGCCCCAGCATTTT.

This rearrangement joins TRBV9 to TRBJ1-1; no definite D call. Germline V CDR1 and CDR2: SGDLS, YYNGEE. The V end was cut by 1 base, the J end by 1 base, with 11 bases between. This CDR3 comprises 15 residues. The CDR3 bases are TGTGCCAGCAGCGTACTTGAGAGCTGGAACACTGAAGCTTTCTTT. This encodes CASSVLESWNTEAFF. The complete variable domain, with remaining parts taken from reference TRBV9 and TRBJ1-1, reads DSGVTQTPKHLITATGQRVTLRCSPRSGDLSVYWYQQSLDQGLQFLIQYYNGEERAKGNILERFSAQQFPDLHSELNLSSLELGDSALYFCASSVLESWNTEAFFGQGTRLTVV.

The chain carries TRBV4-3 and TRBJ1-1; D gene unclear. The CDR3 extends over 15 amino acids. V was shortened by 4 bases and J by 0 bases, with 12 bases between the two germline ends. The germline CDR1 and CDR2 sequences are LGHNA and YSLEER. The CDR3 is CASSPPGRMNTEAFF. The CDR3 DNA reads as TGCGCCAGCAGCCCCCCCGGAAGAATGAACACTGAAGCTTTCTTT.

The rearrangement links TRBV4-1 to TRBJ2-7; D may correspond to TRBD1 or TRBD2 (5 bases each). Germline-derived CDR1 and CDR2 are MGHRA and YSYEKL. The V and J ends lost 2 bases and 5 bases respectively, with 19 bases between them. The CDR3 has 16 residues. The CDR3 DNA sequence: TGCGCCAGCAGCCAATGGCCCATAGGGACGAGGGACGAGCAGTACTTC. Amino acids: CASSQWPIGTRDEQYF.

The chain has TRBV6-6 and TRBJ1-5; no reliable D call. CDR1 is MNHNY and CDR2 is SVGAGI in the germline V gene (reference sequence). The CDR3 has 12 amino acids. The V and J ends lost 6 bases and 3 bases respectively, with 6 bases between them. The CDR3 here is CASSPDNQPQHF. The CDR3 DNA reads as TGTGCCAGCAGCCCAGACAATCAGCCCCAGCATTTT.